The present T cell receptor beta chain was sequenced within a study of T-cell memory formation after mild COVID-19 (dated by TCRdb to about 2021). About the full investigation: TCR sequence clusters from the two donors were largely donor specific. In a couple of donors, T-cell clones that expanded and contracted after mild COVID-19 were tracked by sequencing TCRalpha and TCRbeta repertoires over time. The cohort comprised two young, previously healthy adult volunteers, one female and one male.

CDR1 and CDR2, per the germline V gene, are SGHVS and FQNEAQ. The CDR3 measures 19 amino acids from cysteine to phenylalanine. Only the CDR3 DNA is retained, 57 bases long and in frame from the first base. After removal of 5 bases from V and 5 bases from J, the junction retains 18 bases not matched to a gene. Sequenced using an Illumina NovaSeq 6000. Using 5'RACE with constant-segment primers, TCRalpha and TCRbeta cDNA libraries were constructed, with sample barcodes and unique molecular identifiers added in the process. RNA was extracted from every sample with Trizol reagent. Libraries were amplified in two PCR steps, with a second sample barcode and Illumina TruSeq adapters added in the second step. Libraries were sequenced on an Illumina NovaSeq with 2 x 150 bp paired-end reads. The paper's data handling went like this. With migec v1.2.7, reads were demultiplexed and then collapsed into UMI-guided consensus sequences. Using mixcr v2.1.11, UMI consensuses were aligned to TRA and TRB V and J templates and then assembled into clonotypes. A clonotype was counted as expanded or contracted only if both edgeR and NoisET called the change significant, with noise models trained on biological replicates. For edgeR calls, a false discovery rate-adjusted p below 0.01 and a log2 fold-change threshold of 1 were applied. As an exploratory analysis of dynamics, max-normalized trajectories of the 1000 most abundant clonotypes were examined with PCA combined with hierarchical clustering. Separately sequenced CD4+ and CD8+ repertoires were used to assign a CD4 or CD8 phenotype to each responding clone. TCRdb's own reprocessing of the public reads used fastp at Q25 and MiXCR and kept productive beta chains. Duplicate CDR3 protein sequences are folded into a single record with the most common DNA and genes. The V and J calls were determined by TCRdb, not by the authors. This sample has under 200,000 distinct CDR3 sequences in its table, and 31% of those were observed once. 9.5% to 15% of the sample goes to the ten largest clones.

As regards this clonotype: This clone's antigen is unknown. Base-call qualities are not available, and no considerably larger clone is one nucleotide away.

Ficoll-Paque density gradient centrifugation was the method used to isolate PBMCs. Study-wide conclusions, independent of this receptor: Only two mild cases were covered in the study, and larger cohorts including severe cases with pre-infection samples were considered necessary. SARS-CoV-2 specificity of the second-wave clones peaking on day 37 was not confirmed. Contracting CD4+ clones were located mainly in the CM and EM memory subsets, whereas CD8+ clones were found to be enriched in EMRA. Balanced CD4/CD8 phenotypes were observed for clones contracting from day 15 to 85, whereas a bias towards CD4+ was observed for a second wave of clones expanding from day 15 to 37. Some responding clones were detected in pre-infection memory, suggesting pre-existing cross-reactive memory T cells joined the SARS-CoV-2 response.

The specimen was PBMCs or a T cell subset sorted from them (not recorded which). This TCR came from an adult woman who had mild COVID-19 (a few samples of this study predate the infection). The sample titles of this study are shuffled in the database, so cell type and time point are left out; the donor was told from shared clones. This chain joins TRBV7-8 to TRBJ2-1; TRBD2 agrees with 10 junctional bases. The CDR3 protein is CASSPRFLAGATANNEQFF. The bases read TGTGCCAGCAGCCCTCGGTTCCTAGCGGGAGCCACAGCGAACAATGAGCAGTTCTTC.